The clone carrying this TCR beta chain has ten or more counts. Its antigen remains unknown. The data were taken from a study of read filtering for tumor transcriptome and immune sequencing. Turning to the study itself: RNA-seq yielded only about 75 to 1,400 TCR reads, IR-seq about 4 to 10.27 million.

Findings of the study overall: Without single-read clonotypes, shared clonotype proportions correlated more between IR-seq and RNA-seq.

The CDR3 has 13 residues. The V and J ends lost 6 bases and 4 bases respectively, with 13 bases between them. From 300 to 400 ng of RNA, a library with molecular barcoded alpha/delta and beta/gamma adaptors was made. TCRdb re-analysed the reads in MiXCR, keeping a single row per CDR3 protein. The table includes around 140,000 distinct CDR3 sequences, roughly 13% detected once. Source material: a population of CD138-negative cells sorted from bone marrow. The chain joins TRBV12-3 or TRBV12-4 to TRBJ2-7; the D gene is possibly TRBD2 (5 bases). The source is a donor aged 40 or over with multiple myeloma. The CDR3 DNA follows: TGTGCCAGCAGCGACCCGGACTTTTACGAGCAGTACTTC. Translating it yields CASSDPDFYEQYF.